Below, 5 T cell receptor beta chains from the same sample are listed, as sequenced in a study of CD8+CD57+ T cells in acquired aplastic anemia. Genomic DNA templated the TCR beta VDJ and CDR3 profiling. TCRdb re-derived calls from the reads in MiXCR, one entry per CDR3 protein. The sample gives hundreds of thousands of distinct CDR3 sequences, roughly 64% of which show up once; 4% is in the top ten. The sample was sorted CD4+, CD8+, or CD8+CD57+ T cells (not recorded which) from PBMCs. The receptors shown here come from a human donor in good health, serving as a control.

The rearrangement links TRBV7-2 to TRBJ2-7, with 7 bases identical to TRBD1. Germline CDR1 and CDR2: SGHTA and FQGNSA. CDR3 length: 15 amino acids. Unmatched junction bases numbered 7, after V lost 0 bases and J lost 5 bases. The CDR3 nucleotides read TGTGCCAGCAGCTTAGCGGAGCGAGGGGGCAACGAGCAGTACTTC. Its protein product is CASSLAERGGNEQYF.

In this sample, this clonotype turned up a few times. Being one base from a much bigger clone, this may be a read error. The gene calls are TRBV11-3 and TRBJ1-1, with a weak D call TRBD1 (5 bases). Germline V gene lookup returns CDR1 SGHNT and CDR2 YENEEA. This CDR3 contains 14 residues. Here the CDR3 reads CASSLAGGNIEAFF. The CDR3 nucleotides are TGTGCCAGCAGCTTAGCGGGGGGAAACATTGAAGCTTTCTTT. Full variable domain (remainder filled in from reference TRBV11-3 and TRBJ1-1): EAGVVQSPRYKIIEKKQPVAFWCNPISGHNTLYWYLQNLGQGPELLIRYENEEAVDDSQLPKDRFSAERLKGVDSTLKIQPAELGDSAVYLCASSLAGGNIEAFFGQGTRLTVV.

The rearrangement uses TRBV9 and TRBJ1-5, with D perhaps matching TRBD1 (5 bases). V was shortened by 4 bases and J by 9 bases, with 14 bases between the two germline ends. Germline lookup yields CDR1 SGDLS and CDR2 YYNGEE. This CDR3 contains 13 residues. The CDR3 DNA is TGTGCCAGCAGCTTATCGGGGCTAGTGCCCCAGCATTTT. Translating gives CASSLSGLVPQHF.

The gene calls are TRBV2 and TRBJ2-3, with D unresolved. Trimming removed 6 bases at V and 6 bases at J, with 7 bases between. The CDR3 is 11 residues long. CDR1 SNHLY and CDR2 FYNNEI come from the germline V gene. The CDR3 protein is CASRCLDTQYF. The CDR3 DNA follows: TGTGCCAGCAGGTGCTTGGATACGCAGTATTTT.

This chain joins TRBV5-1 and TRBJ2-3; D might be TRBD1 (6 bases). V gave up 4 bases and J gave up 5 bases, with 17 bases separating them. Germline values: CDR1 SGHRS, CDR2 YFSETQ. This CDR3 is 15 amino acids long. The CDR3 region is CASSQESSQGDTQYF. In nucleotides, the CDR3 is TGCGCCAGCAGCCAAGAGTCCTCACAGGGAGATACGCAGTATTTT.